This TCR beta chain was recovered during a study of T cell responses to AZD1222 COVID-19 vaccine. Produced via immunoSEQ multiplex PCR; TCRdb's table is partial and in-frame only. This table holds under 150,000 clones, approximately 92% found once. The origin of this receptor is an adult in good health. Here the sequenced sample was peripheral blood, taken on day 0 of AZD1222 vaccination.

This CDR3 is CASSDSYRGLYNEQFF. Here the CDR3 DNA reads TGTGCCAGCAGTGATTCTTACAGGGGGCTTTACAATGAGCAGTTCTTC. The chain couples TRBV2 to TRBJ2-1; the match to TRBD1 covers 9 bases. The V and J ends lost 3 bases and 4 bases, in that order; junction bases with no gene match: 7. CDR1 SNHLY and CDR2 FYNNEI come from the germline V gene. The CDR3 loop spans 16 amino acids.